This T cell receptor (beta chain) originates from a study of blood T cell repertoires in COVID-19. In the original analysis: For nucleated cells, counts were estimated from reference gene primer amplification. TCRdb's table, derived via immunoSEQ multiplex PCR, lists solely in-frame clones and lacks some. That table furnishes V, J and clone size, whereas the DNA furnished D and trimming. The sample holds roughly 4,600 clones; 70% to 90% are singletons and the top ten take more than 35%. With 4 bases removed from V and 5 bases from J, the gap between germline ends came to 14 bases. CDR1 and CDR2 (germline): SEHNR, FQNEAQ (reference sequence). This CDR3 contains 15 residues. This clone is large. Patients of the Seattle cohort, enrolled during active infection, were followed longitudinally.

The sample was peripheral blood. The rearrangement uses TRBV7-9 and TRBJ1-4; D is undetermined. This sequence originates from a man between 65 and 80 years old with COVID-19, enrolled during active disease. The CDR3 DNA follows: TGTGCCAGCAGCTCCGTGGGCGTAGGCAATGAAAAACTGTTTTTT. Translating it yields CASSSVGVGNEKLFF.